The 2 T cell receptor beta chains given below trace back to one sample, sequenced in a study of graft-versus-host responses after intestinal transplantation. Their antigens remain unidentified. The data were produced by immunoSEQ multiplex PCR, yet TCRdb's version contains in-frame clones alone and is incomplete. The sample consists of about 110,000 clones, roughly 89% of them appearing once. The sample in question was unstimulated CD4+ T cells sorted from spleen or lymph node cells, obtained before transplant. The receptors originated from a human donor who was the organ donor for an intestinal transplant.

The rearrangement links TRBV4-1 to TRBJ2-6, with 10 bases fitting TRBD1. CDR3 size: 18 residues. Germline loops: CDR1 MGHRA, CDR2 YSYEKL. With V trimmed by 4 bases and J by 4 bases, 10 bases remained unmatched. The CDR3 DNA follows: TGCGCCAGCAGCCGAGCCGGGACAGGGGTCTCCGGGGCCAACGTCCTGACTTTC. Its translation is CASSRAGTGVSGANVLTF.

This clone has only one observation. This sequence joins TRBV11-3 and TRBJ1-4; D is unresolved. Germline loops: CDR1 SGHNT, CDR2 YENEEA. This CDR3 has 12 residues. The V end was cut by 1 base, the J end by 12 bases, with 9 bases between. CDR3 amino acids: CASSLGRNQLFF. The DNA of the CDR3 is TGTGCCAGCAGCTTAGGTCGGAATCAACTGTTTTTT.